Listed here are 3 T cell receptor beta chains from one sample, sequenced in a study of brain T cells in children with intractable seizures. Regarding time point: blood from clinic visit 5 months post-surgery; TSC patient then seizure free. Profiled with immunoSEQ multiplex PCR; TCRdb holds only in-frame clones, not every one. This sample has about 340,000 clones, with over 90% found just once. The specimen comprised peripheral blood, sampled approximately 5 months after surgery. The receptors were gathered from a boy less than two years old with tuberous sclerosis and intractable seizures.

This clone was picked up a small number of times. V gene TRBV11-2 combines with J gene TRBJ1-2; no reliable D call. The CDR3 is made up of 11 amino acids. Trimming pared 0 bases from V and 8 bases from J, leaving 4 bases between. Germline V gene lookup returns CDR1 SGHAT and CDR2 FQNNGV. The CDR3, as DNA: TGTGCCAGCAGCTTAGACAGGGGCTACACCTTC. Amino acids: CASSLDRGYTF.

V is TRBV28 and J is TRBJ1-5; 8 bases fit TRBD1. The junction had 0 bases not matched to a gene; V was cut back by 3 bases and J by 5 bases. Germline CDR1 reads MDHEN; CDR2 reads SYDVKM. The CDR3 length is 13 residues. CDR3 amino acids: CASSLDRDQPQHF. The CDR3 bases are TGTGCCAGCAGTTTGGACAGGGATCAGCCCCAGCATTTT.

The chain combines TRBV10-3 with TRBJ1-1; D is unresolved. There are 15 residues in the CDR3. V was trimmed by 0 bases and J by 1 base, leaving 9 bases between them. Germline V gene data show CDR1 as ENHRY and CDR2 as SYGVKD. The CDR3 reads CAISESREGNTEAFF. Written as DNA, the CDR3 is TGTGCCATCAGTGAGTCTAGGGAGGGGAACACTGAAGCTTTCTTT.